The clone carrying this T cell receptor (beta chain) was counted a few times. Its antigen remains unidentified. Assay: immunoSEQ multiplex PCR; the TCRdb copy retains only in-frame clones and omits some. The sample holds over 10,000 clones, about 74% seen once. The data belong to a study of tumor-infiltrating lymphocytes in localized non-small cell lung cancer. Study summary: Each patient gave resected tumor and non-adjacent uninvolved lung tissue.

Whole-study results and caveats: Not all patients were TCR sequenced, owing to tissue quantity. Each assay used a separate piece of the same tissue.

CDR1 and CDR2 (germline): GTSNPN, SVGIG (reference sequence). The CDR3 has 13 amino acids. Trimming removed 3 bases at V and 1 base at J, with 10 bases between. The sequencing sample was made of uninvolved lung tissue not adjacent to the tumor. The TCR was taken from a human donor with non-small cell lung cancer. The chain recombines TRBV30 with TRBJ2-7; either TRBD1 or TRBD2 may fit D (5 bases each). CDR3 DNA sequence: TGTGCCTGGAGCCGGGGACCATCCTACGAGCAGTACTTC. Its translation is CAWSRGPSYEQYF.